This TCR beta chain comes out of a study of cytomegalovirus exposure and HLA in healthy donors. In the study overall: Among several hundred genotyped donors, around 80% fell in the Caucasian-associated ancestry cluster. Regarding the study as a whole: TCR beta chains numbering approximately 150 were designated cytomegalovirus-associated.

This clone was detected only a few times. Its antigen is undetermined. In germline, CDR1 is GTSNPN, CDR2 SVGIG (reference sequence). The CDR3 is 15 amino acids. Primers included in the PCR were 60 Vbeta and 13 Jbeta primers. Per the original data handling: A later analysis tallied 80 million or so unique TCR beta chains, about 9.9 million of them shared. Method: immunoSEQ multiplex PCR; TCRdb's copy keeps in-frame clones and lacks some. V and J calls and clone size are given by that table; D and trimming were obtained from the DNA. Of 110,000 or so clones in the sample, over 8.5% were seen once. The TCR sequence derives from a woman between 35 and 50 years old in good health and CMV-seropositive. Sequencing used PBMCs. The gene calls are TRBV30 and TRBJ2-5, with 7 bases lining up with TRBD2. The J call may be incorrect, as the DNA end agrees better with TRBJ2-7. DNA of the CDR3: TGTGCCTGGAGTGTACGCGGGGGTTCCTCCTACGAGCAGTACTTC. Its translation is CAWSVRGGSSYEQYF.